This entry lists 11 T cell receptor beta chains sequenced from one sample in a study of long-term antiretroviral therapy in people with HIV (dated by TCRdb to between 2021 and 2024). The immunoSEQ hsTCRB v3.0 assay was used at survey level resolution for TRB variable region sequencing. TCRdb's version of the immuneACCESS table is confined to in-frame rearrangements and falls short of the full clone set. An unresolved V gene accounts for under half of the shortfall where checked; the remainder is of unknown origin. This sample lists about 21,000 clones; about 80% were detected once. The top ten clonotypes cover 4.6% of the sample. Specimen: unsorted PBMCs, collected 0.5 years after starting antiretroviral therapy. These TCRs come from a man aged 18 to 29 with HIV.

V usage is TRBV29-1 and J usage is TRBJ2-5; 11 nucleotides agree with TRBD1. The junction had 1 base not matched to a gene; V was cut back by 4 bases and J by 3 bases. CDR1 is SQVTM and CDR2 is ANQGSEA in the germline V gene. The CDR3 loop spans 13 amino acids. The chain's CDR3 is CSVGGQGEETQYF. DNA of the CDR3: TGCAGCGTTGGGGGACAGGGGGAAGAGACCCAGTACTTC.

This chain uses TRBV7-6 with TRBJ2-1, with D unclear. V dropped 5 bases and J dropped 5 bases, with 7 bases sitting between them. The CDR3 is 12 amino acids. Germline V gives CDR1 SGHVS, CDR2 FNYEAQ. DNA of the CDR3: TGTGCCAGCAGCCCAGCGAACAATGAGCAGTTCTTC. This sequence encodes CASSPANNEQFF.

This chain uses TRBV5-1 with TRBJ2-7; the match to TRBD2 covers 9 bases. The germline gives CDR1 SGHRS, CDR2 YFSETQ. CDR3 length: 16 residues. Trimming at V came to 4 bases and at J to 5 bases, leaving 13 bases not matched to a gene. CDR3 in DNA: TGCGCCAGCAGCCTTGGAAATAGCGGGAGTGGAGACGAGCAGTACTTC. Its protein product is CASSLGNSGSGDEQYF.

Only one count was recorded for this clone. This chain links TRBV27 with TRBJ2-2; D gene unclear. Trimming took off 6 bases at V and 1 base at J, with 15 bases between the two ends. Germline V gene lookup returns CDR1 MNHEY and CDR2 SMNVEV (reference sequence). The CDR3 has 16 residues. This CDR3 reads CASRPTAGLNTGELFF. The CDR3, as DNA: TGTGCCAGCAGACCCACGGCCGGGTTGAACACCGGGGAGCTGTTTTTT.

The chain employs TRBV11-2 and TRBJ1-1; tentative D call: TRBD1 (6 bases). The germline V and J ends were trimmed by 5 bases and 11 bases, with 15 bases remaining between them. CDR1 and CDR2 (germline): SGHAT, FQNNGV. The CDR3 contains 12 residues. The CDR3 sequence: CASSPWGALAFF. The CDR3 DNA reads TGTGCCAGCAGCCCCTGGGGGGCGCTGGCTTTCTTT. The full variable domain, in which reference TRBV11-2 and TRBJ1-1 provide the parts outside the CDR3, is EAGVAQSPRYKIIEKRQSVAFWCNPISGHATLYWYQQILGQGPKLLIQFQNNGVVDDSQLPKDRFSAERLKGVDSTLKIQPAKLEDSAVYLCASSPWGALAFFGQGTRLTVV.

In this sample, this clone turned up once. The V and J genes are TRBV4-1 and TRBJ2-7; D not certain. V was clipped by 6 bases and J by 0 bases, with 9 bases between them. Germline CDR1 is MGHRA and CDR2 is YSYEKL. This CDR3 has 13 amino acids. Written as DNA, the CDR3 is TGCGCCAGCAGTTTCAGCAACTCCTACGAGCAGTACTTC. It translates to CASSFSNSYEQYF.

This sequence joins TRBV5-4 and TRBJ1-5, with 10 bases that match TRBD1. V trimming: 4 bases; J trimming: 2 bases; junction bases outside the gene matches: 3. From germline, CDR1 is SGHNT and CDR2 YYREEE (reference sequence). This CDR3 is 15 amino acids long. CDR3 sequence: CASSVGTGGNQPQHF. The CDR3 bases are TGTGCCAGCAGCGTCGGGACAGGGGGCAATCAGCCCCAGCATTTT.

This clone showed up just once. This rearrangement joins TRBV7-2 to TRBJ1-5, with D perhaps matching TRBD1 (6 bases). Germline CDR1 is SGHTA and CDR2 is FQGNSA. V lost 5 bases and J lost 3, with 14 bases in between. CDR3 size: 15 residues. The CDR3 protein is CASSLTGQINQPQHF. The CDR3 nucleotides read TGTGCCAGCAGCCTAACTGGACAGATCAATCAGCCCCAGCATTTT.

This chain's CDR3 is CASSDRATDRAENTEAFF. The CDR3, as DNA: TGCGCCAGCAGCGATAGGGCAACGGACAGGGCTGAGAACACTGAAGCTTTCTTT. The chain is built from TRBV4-1 and TRBJ1-1, with TRBD1 matching 8 bases. The germline CDR1 and CDR2 sequences are MGHRA and YSYEKL. The CDR3 is 18 amino acids. The trim removed 5 bases at V and 1 base at J, leaving 15 bases unmatched.

V gene TRBV18 combines with J gene TRBJ2-3; D is ambiguous. Germline CDR1 and CDR2: KGHSH and LQKENI. This CDR3 is 13 amino acids long. Deletions cut 6 bases from V and 0 bases from J, with 7 bases between. CDR3 sequence: CASSLTSTDTQYF. The CDR3 bases are TGTGCCAGCTCCCTGACTAGCACAGATACGCAGTATTTT.

The V and J genes are TRBV4-2 and TRBJ2-3; the D call may be TRBD1 or TRBD2 (5 bases each). CDR3 length equals 15 residues. The ends were cut back, 2 bases at V and 4 bases at J, with 13 bases in the middle. Germline CDR1 LGHNA, CDR2 YNFKEQ. In nucleotides, the CDR3 is TGTGCCAGCAGCCAATACGGGACCTCACCAGATACGCAGTATTTT. Protein product: CASSQYGTSPDTQYF.